This TCR beta chain was identified in a study of beta chain features in type 1 diabetes. About the study: Sorted cells, some 110,000,000 in number, were examined across all samples.

This clone appeared a few times. Its specificity is not known. Study-wide results and caveats: TCRB repertoires of naive, central memory and Treg cells appeared more similar among patients than among healthy donors.

cDNA synthesis used the whole RNA isolate, giving expressed TCRB sequences. Sequenced by immunoSEQ multiplex PCR; TCRdb stores in-frame clones only, minus some. The profile shows roughly 180,000 clones, about an eighth of them singletons. This clonotype originated in a woman between 18 and 29 years old in good health. Sequencing input: central memory CD4+ T cells from blood.

In nucleotides, the CDR3 is TGTGCCAGCAGCATCCCGGCGGGAAACACCGGGGAGCTGTTTTTT. Amino acids: CASSIPAGNTGELFF. This chain uses TRBV7-3 with TRBJ2-2, with a possible D match to TRBD2 (6 bases). The CDR3 spans 15 residues. V was shortened by 5 bases and J by 2 bases, with 12 bases between the two germline ends. Germline V gene lookup returns CDR1 SGHTA and CDR2 FQGTGA.